Below, 24 T cell receptor beta chains from the same sample are listed, as sequenced in a study of beta chain features in type 1 diabetes. Study-wide results and limits: TCRB CDR3s were moderately but significantly shorter in Type 1 diabetes patients in all four CD4+ subsets.

Their cognate antigens are unknown. Of the isolated RNA, all was reverse transcribed, and so the sequenced material was expressed TCRB transcripts. Libraries were prepared by immunoSEQ multiplex PCR; TCRdb keeps only in-frame clonotypes and omits some of them. The sample carries about 270,000 clones, roughly an eighth recorded once. What was sequenced was naive CD4+ T cells from blood. Source of these receptors: a man between 25 and 39 years old with type 1 diabetes.

V usage is TRBV9 and J usage is TRBJ2-1; a possible D gene is TRBD1 (5 bases). With 3 bases removed from V and 3 bases from J, the gap between germline ends came to 10 bases. CDR1 is SGDLS, CDR2 YYNGEE, per germline. This CDR3 contains 14 residues. CDR3 loop: CASSAQEYYNEQFF. For the CDR3, the DNA is TGTGCCAGCAGCGCACAGGAGTACTACAATGAGCAGTTCTTC.

This clone was picked up a small number of times. The rearrangement links TRBV15 to TRBJ2-4; a weak D match, TRBD2 (5 bases). The length of the CDR3 is 16 residues. V was cut by 0 bases and J by 3 bases, with 12 bases left in between. Germline lookup yields CDR1 LNHNV and CDR2 YYDKDF (reference sequence). The CDR3 DNA is TGTGCCACCAGCAGAGATCGAGAGGGTGGCAAAAACATTCAGTACTTC. It translates to CATSRDREGGKNIQYF.

The chain uses TRBV9 and TRBJ2-5; D is ambiguous. V lost 0 bases and J 5 bases, leaving 14 bases between the germline ends. This CDR3 has 15 amino acids. Germline lookup yields CDR1 SGDLS and CDR2 YYNGEE. The CDR3 sequence: CASSVGASEMETQYF. The DNA for the CDR3 is TGTGCCAGCAGCGTAGGGGCATCGGAAATGGAGACCCAGTACTTC.

The gene calls are TRBV5-4 and TRBJ2-7; the match to TRBD2 covers 8 bases. V lost 0 bases and J lost 5; bases outside the gene matches: 13. From germline, CDR1 is SGHNT and CDR2 YYREEE (reference sequence). The CDR3 has 17 residues. CDR3 DNA: TGTGCCAGCAGCTTGGAGGTTGGTAGCGGGATTTATCACGAGCAGTACTTC. This translates into CASSLEVGSGIYHEQYF.

J is TRBJ2-1 and V is TRBV9; a weak D match, TRBD2 (5 bases). V lost 0 bases and J lost 1, with 11 bases in between. The CDR3 covers 16 residues. Germline CDR1 SGDLS, CDR2 YYNGEE. For the CDR3, the DNA is TGTGCCAGCAGCGTAGGTGGGAGCCAGTCCTACAATGAGCAGTTCTTC. Translated: CASSVGGSQSYNEQFF. Full variable domain (remainder filled in from reference TRBV9 and TRBJ2-1): DSGVTQTPKHLITATGQRVTLRCSPRSGDLSVYWYQQSLDQGLQFLIQYYNGEERAKGNILERFSAQQFPDLHSELNLSSLELGDSALYFCASSVGGSQSYNEQFFGPGTRLTVL.

The V gene is TRBV28, the J gene TRBJ2-6; tentatively, D is TRBD1 (6 bases). The V end was cut by 6 bases, the J end by 4 bases, with 13 bases between. CDR3 length: 15 residues. Germline V gives CDR1 MDHEN, CDR2 SYDVKM. This CDR3 reads CASRYRERGANVLTF. The CDR3 DNA sequence: TGTGCCAGCAGGTACAGGGAGAGAGGGGCCAACGTCCTGACTTTC. Full variable domain (outside the CDR3, taken from reference TRBV28 and TRBJ2-6): DVKVTQSSRYLVKRTGEKVFLECVQDMDHENMFWYRQDPGLGLRLIYFSYDVKMKEKGDIPEGYSVSREKKERFSLILESASTNQTSMYLCASRYRERGANVLTFGAGSRLTVL.

The chain has TRBV7-3 and TRBJ2-5, with 10 bases matching TRBD1. The CDR3 contains 15 residues. Per germline, CDR1 SGHTA and CDR2 FQGTGA. Unmatched junction bases numbered 8, after V lost 5 bases and J lost 5 bases. The CDR3 DNA is TGTGCCAGCAGCCTCCGACAGGGGGCGGGGGAGACCCAGTACTTC. Protein sequence: CASSLRQGAGETQYF.

The genes are TRBV7-9 and TRBJ2-1; 10 bases are shared with TRBD2. V lost 4 bases, J lost 4 bases, and 7 bases stayed unmatched. Germline assignment: CDR1 SEHNR and CDR2 FQNEAQ (reference sequence). The CDR3 runs 16 residues. CDR3 amino acids: CASSSRAGGVYNEQFF. In DNA, the CDR3 is TGTGCCAGCAGCTCCCGAGCGGGAGGGGTATACAATGAGCAGTTCTTC.

The V gene is TRBV29-1, the J gene TRBJ1-1; the D gene is possibly TRBD1 (5 bases). V was shortened by 5 bases and J by 1 base, with 14 bases between the two germline ends. The CDR3 length is 14 residues. The germline V gene encodes CDR1 SQVTM and CDR2 ANQGSEA. For the CDR3, the DNA is TGCAGCGTTCTTCCCAGGGAACGGAACACTGAAGCTTTCTTT. Its translation: CSVLPRERNTEAFF.

This clone was recorded a few times. The V call is TRBV29-1, the J call TRBJ2-3; the D gene is possibly TRBD2 (5 bases). The V gene's germline CDR1 is SQVTM and CDR2 ANQGSEA. The V end was cut by 1 base, the J end by 2 bases, with 7 bases between. This CDR3 is 13 amino acids long. In nucleotides, the CDR3 is TGCAGCGTTGAAGGGACTGCCACAGATACGCAGTATTTT. Protein sequence: CSVEGTATDTQYF.

This clone was detected only a few times. The chain couples TRBV28 to TRBJ2-3, with D maybe TRBD1 (5 bases). Looked up from germline, CDR1 is MDHEN and CDR2 is SYDVKM. The CDR3 is 15 residues long. Between the trimmed V and J ends, which lost 5 bases and 5 bases, there was a span of 17 bases. The CDR3 here is CASSIPQGSIDTQYF. The CDR3 DNA sequence: TGTGCCAGCAGTATCCCCCAGGGCTCGATAGATACGCAGTATTTT.

V is TRBV7-2 and J is TRBJ2-3; 7 bases are shared with TRBD1. Germline V CDR1 and CDR2: SGHTA, FQGNSA. V dropped 1 base and J dropped 2; count of bases not matched to a gene: 3. The CDR3 length is 15 residues. CDR3 amino acids: CASSLVGTATDTQYF. The CDR3 DNA sequence: TGTGCCAGCAGCTTAGTGGGGACAGCCACAGATACGCAGTATTTT.

This clone was seen a handful of times. The chain recombines TRBV19 with TRBJ1-5; tentative D call: TRBD1 (5 bases). Germline V gene lookup returns CDR1 LNHDA and CDR2 SQIVND (reference sequence). Deletions cut 10 bases from V and 0 bases from J, with 16 bases between. This CDR3 comprises 15 residues. CDR3 DNA: TGTGCCACCTTAGGGGAAAGCTATAGCAATCAGCCCCAGCATTTT. It codes for CATLGESYSNQPQHF. Filled out from reference TRBV19 and TRBJ1-5, the complete variable domain reads DGGITQSPKYLFRKEGQNVTLSCEQNLNHDAMYWYRQDPGQGLRLIYYSQIVNDFQKGDIAEGYSVSREKKESFPLTVTSAQKNPTAFYLCATLGESYSNQPQHFGDGTRLSIL.

This clone came up a few times. Other DNA sequences within the sample encode an identical CDR3. The chain employs TRBV10-3 and TRBJ2-5, with 10 positions matching TRBD2. The germline gives CDR1 ENHRY, CDR2 SYGVKD. The CDR3 extends over 13 amino acids. V gave up 6 bases and J gave up 3 bases; unmatched junction bases: 1. The CDR3 loop reads CAISLAGEETQYF. CDR3 DNA: TGTGCCATCAGCCTAGCGGGGGAAGAGACCCAGTACTTC.

This clone was observed a few times. The chain uses TRBV30 and TRBJ2-7; D is unclear. Trimming left V 0 bases short and J 0 bases short, with 9 bases between. CDR1 and CDR2 from the germline V gene are GTSNPN and SVGIG (reference sequence). The CDR3 length is 14 residues. This CDR3 reads CAWSVIPSSYEQYF. CDR3 bases: TGTGCCTGGAGTGTTATCCCGAGCTCCTACGAGCAGTACTTC. The complete variable domain, with remaining parts taken from reference TRBV30 and TRBJ2-7, reads SQTIHQWPATLVQPVGSPLSLECTVEGTSNPNLYWYRQAAGRGLQLLFYSVGIGQISSEVPQNLSASRPQDRQFILSSKKLLLSDSGFYLCAWSVIPSSYEQYFGPGTRLTVT.

The chain has TRBV9 and TRBJ1-2, with D maybe TRBD1 (5 bases). The CDR3 covers 12 residues. The germline V gene has CDR1 SGDLS and CDR2 YYNGEE. Trimming removed 5 bases at V and 4 bases at J, with 9 bases between. CDR3: CASRGLGYGYTF. The CDR3 coding sequence is TGTGCCAGCAGGGGGCTTGGCTATGGCTACACCTTC.

With regard to this clone: The junction departs from the called germline gene at one end, perhaps through a read error. The CDR3 loop reads CASSSMKSRSIDTQYF. CDR3 bases: TGTGCCAGCAGTTCCATGAAATCGAGGAGCATAGATACGCAGTATTTT. The chain couples TRBV6-6 to TRBJ2-3; no firm D call. There are 16 residues in the CDR3. CDR1 is MNHNY, CDR2 SVGAGI, per germline (reference sequence).

V gene TRBV2 combines with J gene TRBJ2-7; the D gene is possibly TRBD1 (5 bases). Germline lookup yields CDR1 SNHLY and CDR2 FYNNEI. This CDR3 spans 14 amino acids. Between the trimmed V and J ends, which lost 3 bases and 3 bases, there was a span of 12 bases. The CDR3, as DNA: TGTGCCAGCAGTGAGCAGGGTAAGGGCTACGAGCAGTACTTC. This codes for CASSEQGKGYEQYF.

The rearrangement links TRBV25-1 to TRBJ2-5, with a tentative D call TRBD2 (6 bases). The CDR3 consists of 13 residues. Germline V gives CDR1 MGHDK, CDR2 SYGVNS. V lost 4 bases and J 1 base, leaving 7 bases between the germline ends. The CDR3 region has the DNA TGTGCCAGCAGTGGGGGGGTCCAAGAGACCCAGTACTTC. Translating gives CASSGGVQETQYF. The full variable domain, with the rest looked up from reference TRBV25-1 and TRBJ2-5, is EADIYQTPRYLVIGTGKKITLECSQTMGHDKMYWYQQDPGMELHLIHYSYGVNSTEKGDLSSESTVSRIRTEHFPLTLESARPSHTSQYLCASSGGVQETQYFGPGTRLLVL.

This clone came up a few times. J is TRBJ2-1 and V is TRBV5-1; 8 bases align to TRBD1. The CDR3 is 13 amino acids. Trimming removed 2 bases from V and 9 bases from J; junction bases left unmatched: 4. CDR1 and CDR2 (germline): SGHRS, YFSETQ. The CDR3 DNA reads TGCGCCAGCAGCTTCCAGGGGGCAAGTGAGCAGTTCTTC. Protein: CASSFQGASEQFF.

The chain couples TRBV7-9 to TRBJ2-1; TRBD2 matches at 11 bases. The germline CDR1 and CDR2 sequences are SEHNR and FQNEAQ (reference sequence). J was trimmed by 6 bases and V by 5 bases; bases with no gene match: 12. The CDR3 contains 17 residues. CDR3: CASSSSGRAGSPNEQFF. CDR3 nucleotides: TGTGCCAGCAGCAGTAGCGGGAGGGCCGGAAGTCCCAATGAGCAGTTCTTC. Full variable domain (missing parts from reference TRBV7-9 and TRBJ2-1): DTGVSQNPRHKITKRGQNVTFRCDPISEHNRLYWYRQTLGQGPEFLTYFQNEAQLEKSRLLSDRFSAERPKGSFSTLEIQRTEQGDSAMYLCASSSSGRAGSPNEQFFGPGTRLTVL.

The chain's CDR3 is CASSKTGLAGANVLTF. Written as DNA, the CDR3 is TGTGCCAGCAGTAAAACAGGGTTAGCTGGGGCCAACGTCCTGACTTTC. This chain uses TRBV28 with TRBJ2-6; TRBD1 might be the D (6 bases). Germline values: CDR1 MDHEN, CDR2 SYDVKM. The CDR3 is 16 amino acids. The V end lost 5 bases, the J end lost 2 bases, and 13 bases lay between the germline ends.

V and J are TRBV19 and TRBJ2-2, with TRBD1 matching over 8 bases. This CDR3 contains 18 residues. V was clipped by 9 bases and J by 0 bases; unmatched bases: 15. Germline lookup yields CDR1 LNHDA and CDR2 SQIVND (reference sequence). CDR3 sequence reads: CASTMRQGARANTGELFF. Here the CDR3 DNA reads TGTGCCAGCACTATGAGGCAGGGGGCCAGAGCGAACACCGGGGAGCTGTTTTTT.

Note on this clone: The junction does not match germline at one end; this may be a read error. J is TRBJ2-1 and V is TRBV19; a possible D gene is TRBD2 (6 bases). Germline CDR1 LNHDA, CDR2 SQIVND (reference sequence). This CDR3 contains 15 residues. CDR3 region: CASSIERDSHNEQFF. The CDR3 bases are TGTGCCAGTAGTATTGAACGGGACTCCCACAATGAGCAGTTCTTC.